The entry below describes one TCR beta chain. The data derive from a study of cytomegalovirus exposure and HLA in healthy donors. CDR3 size: 15 residues. The germline V gene has CDR1 SGHDT and CDR2 YYEEEE. Trimming stripped 4 bases from V and 1 base from J, with 12 bases between. The PCR had 60 Vbeta and 13 Jbeta primers. Sequenced by immunoSEQ multiplex PCR; TCRdb stores in-frame clones only, minus some. In the table there are under 200,000 clones, more than 65% of which are singletons. Sequencing was performed on PBMCs. The V call is TRBV5-6, the J call TRBJ1-5; D may be TRBD1 (6 bases). This receptor was taken from a man under 40 in good health and CMV-seronegative. As DNA, the CDR3 is TGTGCCAGCAGCCCTCAGGGGAGCAGCAATCAGCCCCAGCATTTT. Residues: CASSPQGSSNQPQHF. The full variable domain, completed using reference TRBV5-6 and TRBJ1-5, is DAGVTQSPTHLIKTRGQQVTLRCSPKSGHDTVSWYQQALGQGPQFIFQYYEEEERQRGNFPDRFSGHQFPNYSSELNVNALLLGDSALYLCASSPQGSSNQPQHFGDGTRLSIL.